One and the same sample provided the 29 T cell receptor beta chains below, sequenced in a study of blood T cells in healthy people across ages. A second PCR of roughly 7 to 11 cycles used a sample-barcoded 5' primer and a J-beta primer mix. One entry per CDR3 protein results from TCRdb running MiXCR on the 5' RACE reads. The sample holds 750,000 or so distinct CDR3 sequences, 20% to 30% seen once. The same sample was also studied in work on T cells of mothers and their children.

The sequenced sample was blood. All receptors derive from a boy under 18 in good health.

The gene calls are TRBV5-1 and TRBJ2-5; 7 nucleotides line up with TRBD2. The CDR3 spans 18 residues. The J segment lost 2 bases and the V segment lost 2 bases, leaving 15 bases of the junction unmatched. The germline V gene has CDR1 SGHRS and CDR2 YFSETQ. For the CDR3, the DNA is TGCGCCAGCAGCTTTGGGCAGGGTGGTCTAGCGGAACAAGAGACCCAGTACTTC. It translates to CASSFGQGGLAEQETQYF.

J is TRBJ2-2 and V is TRBV29-1, with 9 bases matching TRBD1. Trimming took 7 bases from V and 1 from J; bases not matched to a gene: 4. Germline V gives CDR1 SQVTM, CDR2 ANQGSEA. The CDR3 sequence is 14 residues long. The CDR3 protein is CSGSGQGNTGELFF. The CDR3 coding sequence is TGCAGCGGTTCGGGACAGGGGAACACCGGGGAGCTGTTTTTT.

This clonotype was found many times. The chain joins TRBV6-5 to TRBJ2-5, with TRBD1 as a possible D gene (5 bases). The V gene's germline CDR1 is MNHEY and CDR2 SVGAGI. Trimming shortened V by 6 bases and J by 6 bases, and 23 bases separated the two germline ends. This CDR3 region has 16 residues. The CDR3 is CASRPNDRVRSQTQYF. The CDR3 region has the DNA TGTGCCAGCAGACCGAACGACAGAGTAAGGTCCCAGACCCAGTACTTC.

V is TRBV7-6 and J is TRBJ2-4; D is perhaps TRBD2 (5 bases). Germline CDR1 reads SGHVS; CDR2 reads FNYEAQ. This CDR3 is built from 17 residues. Trimming stripped 2 bases from V and 6 bases from J, with 20 bases between. The CDR3 DNA follows: TGTGCCAGCAGCTTAAGGCCCTGGCCCGGGGTAGGAAACATTCAGTACTTC. Amino acids: CASSLRPWPGVGNIQYF.

This clonotype was observed a handful of times. The rearrangement joins TRBV15 to TRBJ2-7; D is ambiguous. CDR1 and CDR2 from the germline V gene are LNHNV and YYDKDF (reference sequence). Trimming took off 0 bases at V and 7 bases at J, with 10 bases between the two ends. This CDR3 has 13 amino acids. The CDR3 is CATSRDWQEEQYF. The CDR3 DNA follows: TGTGCCACCAGCAGAGATTGGCAGGAAGAGCAGTACTTC.

J is TRBJ2-7 and V is TRBV27; a possible D gene is TRBD2 (5 bases). CDR1 is MNHEY, CDR2 SMNVEV, per germline (reference sequence). Trimming left V 2 bases short and J 3 bases short, with 8 bases between. The CDR3 loop spans 13 amino acids. The CDR3 coding sequence is TGTGCCAGCAGTTTACGGGGAAACTACGAGCAGTACTTC. Encoded protein: CASSLRGNYEQYF.

This rearrangement joins TRBV2 to TRBJ1-2, with 11 bases that match TRBD1. There are 15 residues in the CDR3. The V segment lost 2 bases and the J segment 3 bases; nucleotides outside the gene matches: 2. The germline V gene encodes CDR1 SNHLY and CDR2 FYNNEI. The CDR3 here is CASSELGQGDYGYTF. CDR3 DNA: TGTGCCAGCAGTGAACTGGGACAGGGGGACTATGGCTACACCTTC.

This sequence joins TRBV20-1 and TRBJ2-1; D call uncertain. Germline V CDR1 and CDR2: DFQATT, SNEGSKA (reference sequence). Deletions cut 2 bases from V and 1 base from J, with 6 bases between. This CDR3 is built from 13 residues. The CDR3 loop is CSARQVSYNEQFF. As DNA, the CDR3 is TGCAGTGCTAGACAGGTATCCTACAATGAGCAGTTCTTC.

V usage is TRBV9 and J usage is TRBJ2-1; no clear D gene. This CDR3 has 12 residues. V was clipped by 3 bases and J by 3 bases, with 4 bases between them. CDR1 and CDR2 (germline): SGDLS, YYNGEE. The CDR3 protein is CASSAHYNEQFF. CDR3 nucleotide sequence: TGTGCCAGCAGCGCCCACTACAATGAGCAGTTCTTC.

With regard to this clonotype: Compared with germline, one end of the junction differs, possibly owing to a read error. The gene calls are TRBV29-1 and TRBJ2-1; D perhaps matches TRBD1 (6 bases). CDR1 is SQVTM and CDR2 is ANQGSEA in the germline V gene. CDR3 size: 16 residues. The CDR3 nucleotides read TGCAGCGTTGAAGTTGGGGGCGAGGACTCCTACAGTGAGCAGTTCTTC. Its protein is CSVEVGGEDSYSEQFF.

On this clonotype itself: An end of the junction does not agree with germline; a read error may underlie this. CDR3 loop: CASSTRTSTYNGQFF. CDR3 sequence (DNA): TGCGCCAGCAGCACCCGGACTAGCACCTACAATGGGCAGTTCTTC. The chain is built from TRBV4-1 and TRBJ2-1; 8 bases are shared with TRBD2. This CDR3 comprises 15 residues. Germline V gives CDR1 MGHRA, CDR2 YSYEKL.

This rearrangement joins TRBV29-1 to TRBJ2-3, with D tentatively TRBD1 (6 bases). Trimming removed 5 bases at V and 3 bases at J, with 15 bases between. CDR1 and CDR2 from the germline V gene are SQVTM and ANQGSEA. This CDR3 contains 14 residues. CDR3 nucleotides: TGCAGCGTTTCCGGACAGACCCAAACAGATACGCAGTATTTT. It specifies CSVSGQTQTDTQYF.

To note about this clonotype: It is likely a read error, because the conserved phenylalanine at the end of the CDR3 is missing. This rearrangement joins TRBV12-3 or TRBV12-4 to TRBJ2-7; the match to TRBD1 covers 9 bases. The CDR3 length is 15 residues. Trimming took 3 bases from V and 7 from J; bases not matched to a gene: 10. The CDR3 DNA follows: TGTGCCAGCAGTTTCCCGGGACAGGGACAAGAGGAGCAGTACTCC. Protein: CASSFPGQGQEEQYS.

This clonotype turned up a few times. This chain joins TRBV27 and TRBJ2-7; TRBD2 matches at 10 bases. CDR3 length: 14 amino acids. CDR1 is MNHEY and CDR2 is SMNVEV in the germline V gene (reference sequence). V shed 2 bases and J 7 bases; nucleotides not matched to a gene: 5. The CDR3 sequence: CASSLLAGVEEQYF. CDR3 coding DNA: TGTGCCAGCAGTTTACTAGCGGGAGTTGAGGAGCAGTACTTC.

In its sample, this clonotype was seen a few times. The chain uses TRBV6-1 and TRBJ2-4, with D perhaps matching TRBD2 (5 bases). The CDR3 length is 16 residues. V was clipped by 3 bases and J by 0 bases, with 12 bases between them. The V gene's germline CDR1 is MNHNS and CDR2 SASEGT. The CDR3 reads CASSDGVDLAKNIQYF. The CDR3 bases are TGTGCCAGCAGTGATGGCGTGGACTTAGCCAAAAACATTCAGTACTTC.

The chain recombines TRBV19 with TRBJ1-1; no clear D gene. Trimming removed 3 bases at V and 1 base at J, with 9 bases between. Germline V lookup: CDR1 LNHDA, CDR2 SQIVND (reference sequence). The CDR3 runs to 14 residues. The CDR3 DNA is TGTGCCAGTAGTATGCACGCCGAGAACACTGAAGCTTTCTTT. This gives the protein CASSMHAENTEAFF.

This clonotype has a handful of counts. The chain is built from TRBV6-1 and TRBJ1-6; D gene uncertain. The CDR3 spans 14 residues. V was shortened by 2 bases and J by 10 bases, with 12 bases between the two germline ends. Germline V gene lookup returns CDR1 MNHNS and CDR2 SASEGT. The CDR3 DNA is TGTGCCAGCAGTGAACGAGGGCGCGGCTCACCCCTCCACTTT. This encodes CASSERGRGSPLHF.

This clonotype came up a few times. The rearrangement links TRBV4-1 to TRBJ2-7; the match to TRBD2 covers 10 bases. Germline V gene sequence: CDR1 MGHRA, CDR2 YSYEKL. The CDR3 has 16 residues. The V segment lost 2 bases and the J segment 3 bases; nucleotides outside the gene matches: 7. The chain's CDR3 is CASSQPTSGKYYEQYF. The CDR3 region has the DNA TGCGCCAGCAGCCAACCAACTAGCGGGAAATACTACGAGCAGTACTTC.

Note on this clonotype: The germline gene is not matched at one end of the junction; a read error may be the cause. The rearrangement joins TRBV6-1 to TRBJ2-7; D unclear. Looked up from germline, CDR1 is MNHNS and CDR2 is SASEGT. The CDR3 is made up of 11 amino acids. CDR3 residues: CVSSERKVTYF. For the CDR3, the DNA is TGTGTCAGCAGTGAAAGGAAGGTAACGTACTTC.

This chain links TRBV3-1 with TRBJ2-5; D remains unclear. Germline lookup yields CDR1 LGHDT and CDR2 YNNKEL (reference sequence). Trimming removed 0 bases from V and 4 bases from J, with 6 bases in between. The CDR3 contains 13 residues. The CDR3 region is CASSQEVAETQYF. DNA of the CDR3: TGTGCCAGCAGCCAAGAGGTGGCAGAGACCCAGTACTTC.

The gene calls are TRBV4-1 and TRBJ1-2; D is uncertain. This CDR3 is built from 15 residues. Trimming took off 3 bases at V and 7 bases at J, with 18 bases between the two ends. Looked up from germline, CDR1 is MGHRA and CDR2 is YSYEKL. CDR3 bases: TGCGCCAGCAGCCATGCTCCGGACGGGGTCGGTGGCTACACCTTC. Translating it yields CASSHAPDGVGGYTF.

V gene TRBV20-1 combines with J gene TRBJ2-5; D unclear. The V end lost 0 bases, the J end lost 2 bases, and 7 bases lay between the germline ends. Germline-derived CDR1 and CDR2 are DFQATT and SNEGSKA (reference sequence). The CDR3 extends over 13 amino acids. The CDR3 DNA reads TGCAGTGCTAGAGATAGAGCTCAAGAGACCCAGTACTTC. Translating gives CSARDRAQETQYF.

The J gene is TRBJ2-1, the V gene TRBV10-1; the match to TRBD1 covers 7 bases. The CDR3 covers 15 residues. After removal of 5 bases from V and 4 bases from J, the junction contained 8 bases not matched to a gene. Germline assignment: CDR1 WNHNN and CDR2 SYGVQD (reference sequence). DNA for the CDR3: TGCGCCAGCAGTCAGGGACAGAATAGATACAATGAGCAGTTCTTC. It specifies CASSQGQNRYNEQFF.

The chain combines TRBV20-1 with TRBJ2-3; 12 bases fit TRBD2. Germline CDR1 is DFQATT and CDR2 is SNEGSKA (reference sequence). The CDR3 has 15 amino acids. V lost 0 bases, J lost 7 bases, and 5 bases stayed unmatched. The DNA for the CDR3 is TGCAGTGCTAGAGAGCTTGGACTAGCGGGAAATACGCAGTATTTT. It is translated as CSARELGLAGNTQYF.

This clonotype was recorded a few times. This sequence joins TRBV20-1 and TRBJ2-5; D not resolved. Germline loops: CDR1 DFQATT, CDR2 SNEGSKA (reference sequence). The ends were cut back, 4 bases at V and 5 bases at J, with 11 bases in the middle. The CDR3 has 12 amino acids. The CDR3 DNA reads as TGCAGTGCTAATGGATTGGATGAGACCCAGTACTTC. Amino acids: CSANGLDETQYF.

This clonotype was counted a few times. This sequence joins TRBV7-2 and TRBJ2-1, with TRBD2 matching 8 bases. CDR1 is SGHTA, CDR2 FQGNSA, per germline. The CDR3 is 16 residues long. J was trimmed by 2 bases and V by 4 bases; bases with no gene match: 7. The CDR3 is CASSSGGAGAYNEQFF. CDR3 DNA sequence: TGTGCCAGCAGCTCCGGGGGGGCAGGGGCCTACAATGAGCAGTTCTTC.

This clonotype showed up just a few times. V gene TRBV29-1 combines with J gene TRBJ2-7; the D gene is possibly TRBD2 (6 bases). V lost 5 bases to trimming and J lost 3 bases, with 14 bases between them. This CDR3 is 13 amino acids long. Germline V CDR1 and CDR2: SQVTM, ANQGSEA. The CDR3 spells CSVTTEGLYEQYF. CDR3 nucleotides: TGCAGCGTTACCACGGAGGGGCTCTACGAGCAGTACTTC.

The chain combines TRBV9 with TRBJ1-4; unclear D gene. CDR1 SGDLS and CDR2 YYNGEE come from the germline V gene. With 0 bases removed from V and 8 bases from J, the gap between germline ends came to 5 bases. The CDR3 length is 12 residues. CDR3 region: CASSVDNEKLFF. CDR3 sequence (DNA): TGTGCCAGCAGCGTAGACAACGAAAAACTGTTTTTT.

The chain employs TRBV4-3 and TRBJ2-1, with 11 bases identical to TRBD2. The germline V gene has CDR1 LGHNA and CDR2 YSLEER. V shed 6 bases, J shed 4 bases, and the junction held 5 bases outside the gene matches. The CDR3 sequence is 15 residues long. The CDR3 DNA reads as TGCGCCAGCAGGGACCGACTAGCGGGATACAATGAGCAGTTCTTC. Translating gives CASRDRLAGYNEQFF.